Each of the 14 T cell receptor beta chains below was sequenced from the same sample in a study of blood T cell repertoires in COVID-19. Sequencing was performed with immunoSEQ multiplex PCR; in TCRdb, only in-frame clones are kept and a portion is missing. This table holds approximately 470,000 clones, 75% to 90% found once. Sequencing input: peripheral blood. Receptors originate from a human donor in a cohort sampled during active COVID-19.

V usage is TRBV28 and J usage is TRBJ2-5, with D unresolved. V was cut by 3 bases and J by 2 bases, with 10 bases left in between. The CDR3 contains 14 residues. Germline values: CDR1 MDHEN, CDR2 SYDVKM. The CDR3, as DNA: TGTGCCAGCAGTTTGGCGGTGTCGCAAGAGACCCAGTACTTC. The encoded protein is CASSLAVSQETQYF.

This clone was observed a single time. The rearrangement joins TRBV2 to TRBJ1-2; D ambiguous. V was clipped by 6 bases and J by 3 bases, with 11 bases between them. Germline CDR1 SNHLY, CDR2 FYNNEI. The CDR3 is 13 residues long. The CDR3: CASRAGSHYGYTF. The CDR3 nucleotides are TGTGCCAGCAGGGCGGGCAGCCACTATGGCTACACCTTC.

The chain links TRBV2 to TRBJ2-6, with D possibly matching TRBD1 (5 bases). The CDR3 loop spans 15 amino acids. V lost 5 bases and J lost 2, with 10 bases in between. CDR1 is SNHLY and CDR2 is FYNNEI in the germline V gene. The CDR3 sequence is CASSYAGPGANVLTF. The CDR3 DNA is TGTGCCAGCAGTTATGCAGGGCCTGGGGCCAACGTCCTGACTTTC.

The chain employs TRBV7-6 and TRBJ2-2; TRBD2 matches at 10 bases. V trimming: 5 bases; J trimming: 0 bases; junction bases outside the gene matches: 9. The CDR3 totals 18 residues. Germline loops: CDR1 SGHVS, CDR2 FNYEAQ. This CDR3 reads CASSRKLAGYANTGELFF. In DNA form, the CDR3 reads TGTGCCAGCAGCCGGAAACTAGCGGGGTACGCGAACACCGGGGAGCTGTTTTTT. Drawing the rest from reference TRBV7-6 and TRBJ2-2, the complete variable domain is GAGVSQSPRYKVTKRGQDVALRCDPISGHVSLYWYRQALGQGPEFLTYFNYEAQQDKSGLPNDRFSAERPEGSISTLTIQRTEQRDSAMYRCASSRKLAGYANTGELFFGEGSRLTVL.

V gene TRBV6-4 combines with J gene TRBJ2-3, with TRBD2 matching over 9 bases. The J segment lost 5 bases and the V segment lost 3 bases, leaving 6 bases of the junction unmatched. CDR1 and CDR2 (germline): MRHNA, SNTAGT. This CDR3 spans 15 amino acids. CDR3 loop: CASSDSGSLIDTQYF. The CDR3 DNA reads TGTGCCAGCAGTGATAGCGGGAGTTTGATAGATACGCAGTATTTT.

The V gene is TRBV9, the J gene TRBJ1-5; 7 bases agree with TRBD1. The CDR3 loop spans 15 amino acids. Germline CDR1 reads SGDLS; CDR2 reads YYNGEE. J lost 4 bases, V lost 0 bases, and 4 bases had no gene match. The CDR3 sequence is CASSVEGAGNQPQHF. The CDR3, as DNA: TGTGCCAGCAGCGTAGAGGGGGCTGGGAATCAGCCCCAGCATTTT. Supplemented by reference TRBV9 and TRBJ1-5, the full variable domain reads DSGVTQTPKHLITATGQRVTLRCSPRSGDLSVYWYQQSLDQGLQFLIQYYNGEERAKGNILERFSAQQFPDLHSELNLSSLELGDSALYFCASSVEGAGNQPQHFGDGTRLSIL.

The V call is TRBV10-3, the J call TRBJ2-2; TRBD2 matches at 13 bases. The germline V gene has CDR1 ENHRY and CDR2 SYGVKD. The CDR3 totals 16 residues. The V segment lost 4 bases and the J segment 4 bases; nucleotides outside the gene matches: 3. For the CDR3, the DNA is TGTGCCATCAGTGGCGGACTAGCGGGAGTCACCGGGGAGCTGTTTTTT. Translated, it gives CAISGGLAGVTGELFF.

This clone is a singleton in its sample. This chain connects TRBV7-3 to TRBJ2-1, with 16 bases aligning to TRBD2. The CDR3 is 17 amino acids. CDR1 is SGHTA, CDR2 FQGTGA, per germline. V was clipped by 5 bases and J by 3 bases; unmatched bases: 4. Here the CDR3 reads CASSPGTSGRVYNEQFF. The CDR3 nucleotides are TGTGCCAGCAGCCCCGGGACTAGCGGGAGGGTCTACAATGAGCAGTTCTTC. Using reference TRBV7-3 and TRBJ2-1 for the parts outside the CDR3, the full variable domain is GAGVSQTPSNKVTEKGKYVELRCDPISGHTALYWYRQSLGQGPEFLIYFQGTGAADDSGLPNDRFFAVRPEGSVSTLKIQRTERGDSAVYLCASSPGTSGRVYNEQFFGPGTRLTVL.

This clone appeared many times. The chain uses TRBV7-6 and TRBJ1-6; D gene uncertain. CDR3 size: 14 residues. Between the trimmed V and J ends, which lost 1 base and 8 bases, there was a span of 9 bases. Germline CDR1 reads SGHVS; CDR2 reads FNYEAQ. CDR3 in amino acids: CASSLVRFDSPLHF. The CDR3 bases are TGTGCCAGCAGCTTAGTTAGATTTGATTCACCCCTCCACTTT.

This clone was seen a single time. J is TRBJ2-7 and V is TRBV7-9, with TRBD2 identical over 7 bases. CDR1 and CDR2 from the germline V gene are SEHNR and FQNEAQ (reference sequence). Losses at the gene ends were 2 bases for V and 5 bases for J; bases not matched to a gene: 6. This CDR3 comprises 14 residues. The CDR3 reads CASSLSSGAHEQYF. CDR3 bases: TGTGCCAGCAGCTTATCCAGCGGGGCCCACGAGCAGTACTTC.

This chain's CDR3 is CASSFGDRPGYTF. The CDR3 bases are TGTGCCAGCAGTTTCGGAGACAGGCCTGGCTACACCTTC. This sequence joins TRBV6-5 and TRBJ1-2; weak D call: TRBD1 (6 bases). Germline CDR1 MNHEY, CDR2 SVGAGI. The CDR3 totals 13 residues. The germline V and J ends were trimmed by 4 bases and 7 bases, with 13 bases remaining between them.

This clone was picked up one time. The J gene is TRBJ2-7, the V gene TRBV11-3; 9 nucleotides agree with TRBD1. Trimming cost V 5 bases and J 3 bases; bases outside gene matches: 5. Germline CDR1 and CDR2: SGHNT and YENEEA. The CDR3 sequence is 14 residues long. The CDR3 region is CASSPGQGYYEQYF. In nucleotides, the CDR3 is TGTGCCAGCAGCCCGGGACAGGGTTACTACGAGCAGTACTTC. The entire variable domain, with the rest obtained from reference TRBV11-3 and TRBJ2-7, is as follows: EAGVVQSPRYKIIEKKQPVAFWCNPISGHNTLYWYLQNLGQGPELLIRYENEEAVDDSQLPKDRFSAERLKGVDSTLKIQPAELGDSAVYLCASSPGQGYYEQYFGPGTRLTVT.

The genes are TRBV2 and TRBJ2-2; 7 nucleotides agree with TRBD1. The CDR3 extends over 15 amino acids. J lost 2 bases, V lost 4 bases, and 4 bases had no gene match. CDR1 is SNHLY and CDR2 is FYNNEI in the germline V gene. CDR3 DNA: TGTGCCAGCAGTGTTAGGACAGGAAACACCGGGGAGCTGTTTTTT. Its translation is CASSVRTGNTGELFF.

This clone was observed a single time. The rearrangement joins TRBV9 to TRBJ1-3; TRBD1 is a possible D gene (5 bases). V was pared by 0 bases and J by 3 bases, with 16 bases between. From germline, CDR1 is SGDLS and CDR2 YYNGEE. This CDR3 has 17 residues. CDR3: CASSVVPGFGSGNTIYF. CDR3 nucleotide sequence: TGTGCCAGCAGCGTAGTCCCAGGGTTCGGTAGTGGAAACACCATATATTTT.